These 29 T cell receptor beta chains came from one sample sequenced in a study of blood T cell repertoires in COVID-19. Assay used: immunoSEQ multiplex PCR; TCRdb lists only in-frame clones, some missing. Of around 150,000 clones in the sample, 84% are singletons; the top ten hold 6% to 7.5%. Sequencing was done on a sample of peripheral blood. The receptors were sampled from a human donor in a cohort sampled during active COVID-19.

The rearrangement links TRBV6-5 to TRBJ1-3; no clear D. The CDR3 sequence is 16 residues long. Germline-derived CDR1 and CDR2 are MNHEY and SVGAGI. The germline V and J ends were trimmed by 4 bases and 1 base, with 14 bases remaining between them. CDR3: CASSSTLPSSGNTIYF. Written as DNA, the CDR3 is TGTGCCAGCAGTTCCACCTTACCCAGTTCTGGAAACACCATATATTTT.

CDR3 sequence (DNA): TGTGCCAGCAGCTTAGTGGTAGGGACAGGCCCGTACGAGCAGTACTTC. Its translation: CASSLVVGTGPYEQYF. The gene calls are TRBV7-9 and TRBJ2-7; 8 bases match TRBD1. Germline V gene sequence: CDR1 SEHNR, CDR2 FQNEAQ (reference sequence). The CDR3 has 16 amino acids. The V and J ends lost 1 base and 4 bases, in that order; junction bases with no gene match: 9.

The V call is TRBV9, the J call TRBJ1-2; 8 bases are a match to TRBD1. V dropped 0 bases and J dropped 5; count of bases not matched to a gene: 6. Germline loops: CDR1 SGDLS, CDR2 YYNGEE. This CDR3 contains 15 residues. CDR3 protein: CASSVAPGGRYGYTF. The CDR3, as DNA: TGTGCCAGCAGCGTAGCCCCAGGGGGCCGATATGGCTACACCTTC.

The chain uses TRBV6-5 and TRBJ2-5; possibly TRBD2 for D (5 bases). CDR3 size: 13 residues. CDR1 MNHEY and CDR2 SVGAGI come from the germline V gene. The V gene lost 4 bases and the J gene lost 5 bases, with 11 bases spanning the gap. CDR3 in DNA: TGTGCCAGCAGTTTGACTATCCGGGAGACCCAGTACTTC. Translation: CASSLTIRETQYF.

The chain employs TRBV7-6 and TRBJ1-1; unclear D gene. Per germline, CDR1 SGHVS and CDR2 FNYEAQ. V lost 0 bases and J 0 bases, leaving 8 bases between the germline ends. The CDR3 is made up of 15 amino acids. For the CDR3, the DNA is TGTGCCAGCAGCTTAGCCCCTATTATGAACACTGAAGCTTTCTTT. Amino acid sequence: CASSLAPIMNTEAFF.

This chain joins TRBV11-1 and TRBJ1-6; the D gene is possibly TRBD1 (5 bases). The ends were cut back, 5 bases at V and 8 bases at J, with 13 bases in the middle. The germline V gene has CDR1 SGHAT and CDR2 FQDESV (reference sequence). The CDR3 has 14 residues. The CDR3 loop reads CASSEQARDSPLHF. CDR3 in DNA: TGTGCCAGCAGCGAACAGGCCCGCGATTCACCCCTCCACTTT.

Here the CDR3 reads CALGRATGANVLTF. CDR3 bases: TGTGCTTTAGGGAGAGCAACCGGGGCCAACGTCCTGACTTTC. V is TRBV6-5 and J is TRBJ2-6; a weak D match, TRBD2 (5 bases). The V gene's germline CDR1 is MNHEY and CDR2 SVGAGI. The CDR3 has 14 amino acids.

This clone occurred a few times. The V call is TRBV2, the J call TRBJ1-1, with 8 nucleotides matching TRBD1. The V and J ends lost 6 bases and 0 bases, in that order; junction bases with no gene match: 6. This CDR3 is built from 15 residues. Germline V gives CDR1 SNHLY, CDR2 FYNNEI. The CDR3 sequence: CASSADRALNTEAFF. The CDR3 region has the DNA TGTGCCAGCAGCGCGGACAGGGCCTTGAACACTGAAGCTTTCTTT.

V is TRBV21-1 and J is TRBJ1-2. TRBV21-1 is given as a pseudogene. This CDR3 has 11 amino acids. The CDR3 loop is CASSLSDGYTF. CDR3 bases: TGTGCCAGCAGCCTCAGCGATGGCTACACCTTC.

The CDR3 nucleotides read TGTGCCAGCAGTTTCCAGGTTTTAAATTCACCCCTCCACTTT. It translates to CASSFQVLNSPLHF. The rearrangement links TRBV27 to TRBJ1-6; D is ambiguous. Germline values: CDR1 MNHEY, CDR2 SMNVEV (reference sequence). The CDR3 contains 14 residues. Trimming took off 3 bases at V and 7 bases at J, with 10 bases between the two ends.

This chain joins TRBV5-8 and TRBJ2-5; possible D gene TRBD2, 6 bases. The germline gives CDR1 SGHTS, CDR2 YDEGEE. V was cut by 4 bases and J by 2 bases, with 18 bases left in between. CDR3 length equals 16 residues. The CDR3 DNA reads as TGTGCCAGCAGCCCTTGGGGCGGGGACGCTCAAGAGACCCAGTACTTC. Translated: CASSPWGGDAQETQYF.

This chain joins TRBV28 and TRBJ1-2; TRBD1 matches at 7 bases. This CDR3 is 14 amino acids long. Germline loops: CDR1 MDHEN, CDR2 SYDVKM. V lost 2 bases, J lost 4 bases, and 4 bases stayed unmatched. This chain's CDR3 is CASSLTGTAYGYTF. In nucleotides, the CDR3 is TGTGCCAGCAGTTTAACCGGGACAGCCTATGGCTACACCTTC.

J is TRBJ1-1 and V is TRBV12-3 or TRBV12-4; D not resolved. CDR3 length equals 13 residues. V lost 6 bases and J 0 bases, leaving 8 bases between the germline ends. The CDR3 sequence: CASRLTMNTEAFF. The CDR3 region has the DNA TGTGCCAGCAGATTGACAATGAACACTGAAGCTTTCTTT.

This rearrangement joins TRBV6-5 to TRBJ2-5; perhaps TRBD1 as D (6 bases). The ends were cut back, 7 bases at V and 2 bases at J, with 14 bases in the middle. Germline assignment: CDR1 MNHEY and CDR2 SVGAGI. This CDR3 has 14 residues. DNA of the CDR3: TGTGCCAGCACTTTTGGCAGGGGACAAGAGACCCAGTACTTC. Translation: CASTFGRGQETQYF.

V and J are TRBV28 and TRBJ2-3; possibly TRBD1 for D (5 bases). There are 16 residues in the CDR3. The V end was cut by 8 bases, the J end by 4 bases, with 22 bases between. Germline V lookup: CDR1 MDHEN, CDR2 SYDVKM. CDR3 bases: TGTGCCAGCTTCTCCGGTGGGGCAGGGCTCGCAGATACGCAGTATTTT. Amino acid sequence: CASFSGGAGLADTQYF. Combining the CDR3 with reference TRBV28 and TRBJ2-3 gives the whole variable domain DVKVTQSSRYLVKRTGEKVFLECVQDMDHENMFWYRQDPGLGLRLIYFSYDVKMKEKGDIPEGYSVSREKKERFSLILESASTNQTSMYLCASFSGGAGLADTQYFGPGTRLTVL.

This clone was detected only a few times. V is TRBV19 and J is TRBJ2-5, with D perhaps matching TRBD1 (5 bases). Germline V CDR1 and CDR2: LNHDA, SQIVND (reference sequence). V was shortened by 5 bases and J by 4 bases, with 8 bases between the two germline ends. The CDR3 has 12 residues. As DNA, the CDR3 is TGTGCCAGTAGTGAGCAGGGAGAGACCCAGTACTTC. Translating it yields CASSEQGETQYF. The whole variable domain, remainder taken from reference TRBV19 and TRBJ2-5, is DGGITQSPKYLFRKEGQNVTLSCEQNLNHDAMYWYRQDPGQGLRLIYYSQIVNDFQKGDIAEGYSVSREKKESFPLTVTSAQKNPTAFYLCASSEQGETQYFGPGTRLLVL.

The genes are TRBV5-1 and TRBJ2-2, with D maybe TRBD1 (6 bases). This CDR3 region has 14 residues. V was trimmed by 4 bases and J by 7 bases, leaving 14 bases between them. Germline lookup yields CDR1 SGHRS and CDR2 YFSETQ. The CDR3 region is CASSPRQAGGELFF. CDR3 DNA: TGCGCCAGCAGCCCGCGACAGGCCGGCGGGGAGCTGTTTTTT. The full variable domain, its missing parts supplied by reference TRBV5-1 and TRBJ2-2, is KAGVTQTPRYLIKTRGQQVTLSCSPISGHRSVSWYQQTPGQGLQFLFEYFSETQRNKGNFPGRFSGRQFSNSRSEMNVSTLELGDSALYLCASSPRQAGGELFFGEGSRLTVL.

The rearrangement joins TRBV7-2 to TRBJ1-1; 9 nucleotides line up with TRBD1. The germline V gene encodes CDR1 SGHTA and CDR2 FQGNSA. The CDR3 spans 13 residues. The V and J ends lost 5 bases and 7 bases, in that order; junction bases with no gene match: 5. In nucleotides, the CDR3 is TGTGCCAGCAGCGACAGGGGGATGGATGAAGCTTTCTTT. Translating gives CASSDRGMDEAFF.

J is TRBJ2-7 and V is TRBV6-6; D is perhaps TRBD2 (5 bases). V lost 6 bases and J lost 4, with 13 bases in between. The CDR3 spans 13 residues. CDR1 and CDR2 (germline): MNHNY, SVGAGI (reference sequence). The CDR3, as DNA: TGTGCCAGCAGCCCATTCGGGGAATACGAGCAGTACTTC. Residues: CASSPFGEYEQYF.

The chain links TRBV30 to TRBJ2-7; D remains ambiguous. Germline V gene data show CDR1 as GTSNPN and CDR2 as SVGIG (reference sequence). V was shortened by 4 bases and J by 0 bases, with 10 bases between the two germline ends. This CDR3 is built from 13 residues. CDR3 residues: CAWIEMSSYEQYF. CDR3 bases: TGTGCCTGGATTGAGATGAGCTCCTACGAGCAGTACTTC.

The V call is TRBV7-8, the J call TRBJ2-2; 8 bases match TRBD1. Trimming cost V 2 bases and J 2 bases; bases outside gene matches: 7. The CDR3 has 17 amino acids. The germline gives CDR1 SGHVS, CDR2 FQNEAQ. CDR3 amino acids: CASSLTQGAPNTGELFF. The CDR3 bases are TGTGCCAGCAGCTTAACCCAGGGGGCGCCTAACACCGGGGAGCTGTTTTTT.

V and J are TRBV7-3 and TRBJ1-4, with 8 bases matching TRBD1. The CDR3 extends over 15 amino acids. V lost 3 bases, J lost 5 bases, and 5 bases stayed unmatched. Germline V gene lookup returns CDR1 SGHTA and CDR2 FQGTGA. The CDR3 nucleotides read TGTGCCAGCAGCTTGGCAGGGGGCGCAAATGAAAAACTGTTTTTT. Its protein is CASSLAGGANEKLFF.

The rearrangement uses TRBV4-2 and TRBJ2-1; D perhaps matches TRBD2 (5 bases). This CDR3 has 13 amino acids. CDR1 LGHNA and CDR2 YNFKEQ come from the germline V gene. Deletions cut 9 bases from V and 9 bases from J, with 18 bases between. The CDR3 nucleotides are TGTGCCAGTTCACCACTCGGGGAAGGTGAGCAGTTCTTC. Protein product: CASSPLGEGEQFF.

The rearrangement uses TRBV28 and TRBJ2-3, with D maybe TRBD2 (6 bases). The V gene's germline CDR1 is MDHEN and CDR2 SYDVKM. V gave up 2 bases and J gave up 1 base, with 10 bases separating them. The CDR3 covers 15 residues. The CDR3 coding sequence is TGTGCCAGCAGTTTAAAGACGGGGGGCACAGATACGCAGTATTTT. This translates into CASSLKTGGTDTQYF.

The chain carries TRBV13 and TRBJ1-2, with a tentative D call TRBD1 (6 bases). The V gene lost 4 bases and the J gene lost 8 bases, with 11 bases spanning the gap. There are 12 residues in the CDR3. Germline CDR1 is PRHDT and CDR2 is FYEKMQ (reference sequence). CDR3 in amino acids: CASSSTGRGYTF. CDR3 coding DNA: TGTGCCAGCAGCTCCACAGGGCGGGGCTACACCTTC.

The V gene is TRBV29-1, the J gene TRBJ1-3; a weak D match, TRBD1 (6 bases). Trimming took off 6 bases at V and 2 bases at J, with 17 bases between the two ends. Germline-derived CDR1 and CDR2 are SQVTM and ANQGSEA. The CDR3 sequence is 15 residues long. For the CDR3, the DNA is TGCAGCGTCCCCGGTATCGAGGGGGCTGGAAACACCATATATTTT. This gives the protein CSVPGIEGAGNTIYF.

V is TRBV18 and J is TRBJ1-1, with D possibly matching TRBD1 (5 bases). CDR1 KGHSH and CDR2 LQKENI come from the germline V gene. V lost 5 bases, J lost 0 bases, and 10 bases lay in between. The CDR3 is 14 residues long. The CDR3 bases are TGTGCCAGCTCATCGACAGAATTGAACACTGAAGCTTTCTTT. Translation: CASSSTELNTEAFF.

The V call is TRBV5-1, the J call TRBJ2-1, with D possibly being TRBD1 (6 bases). Germline V gene sequence: CDR1 SGHRS, CDR2 YFSETQ. The V gene lost 0 bases and the J gene lost 4 bases, with 11 bases spanning the gap. CDR3 length: 15 residues. This CDR3 reads CASSLGWGPYNEQFF. For the CDR3, the DNA is TGCGCCAGCAGCTTGGGGTGGGGGCCGTACAATGAGCAGTTCTTC.

This clone was recorded a few times. This CDR3 is also generated by other DNA sequences in the sample. The chain combines TRBV7-3 with TRBJ2-3; 11 nucleotides line up with TRBD2. From germline, CDR1 is SGHTA and CDR2 FQGTGA. V lost 5 bases, J lost 5 bases, and 6 bases stayed unmatched. The CDR3 covers 15 residues. The CDR3 is CASSLAGGSVDTQYF. The CDR3 region has the DNA TGTGCCAGCAGCCTAGCGGGGGGCTCAGTAGATACGCAGTATTTT.